These 30 T cell receptor beta chains came from one sample sequenced in a study of cytomegalovirus exposure and HLA in healthy donors. Amplification used 60 Vbeta primers and 13 Jbeta primers. Sequenced by immunoSEQ multiplex PCR; TCRdb stores in-frame clones only, minus some. This sample has roughly 160,000 clones, with roughly 80% found just once. The sequenced material came from PBMCs. The receptors originated from a woman aged 45-65 years in good health and CMV-seronegative.

This clone was observed a handful of times. The CDR3 DNA reads TGTGCCAGCTCACCAACCGCCGGTCATGGCTACACCTTC. Protein sequence: CASSPTAGHGYTF. This sequence joins TRBV18 and TRBJ1-2, with D hard to call. Germline V lookup: CDR1 KGHSH, CDR2 LQKENI. V was shortened by 2 bases and J by 6 bases, with 10 bases between the two germline ends. The length of the CDR3 is 13 residues.

The rearrangement joins TRBV6-5 to TRBJ2-1; TRBD2 matches at 8 bases. This CDR3 is built from 14 residues. Germline CDR1 MNHEY, CDR2 SVGAGI. V lost 2 bases and J lost 8; bases outside the gene matches: 5. The CDR3 DNA is TGTGCCAGCAGTTACCTAGCGGGTATAGATGAGCAGTTCTTC. Translating gives CASSYLAGIDEQFF.

V is TRBV2 and J is TRBJ2-5; 9 positions agree with TRBD1. Germline trimming cut 4 bases from V and 5 bases from J; bases unmatched to any gene: 5. The germline V gene encodes CDR1 SNHLY and CDR2 FYNNEI. This CDR3 region has 14 residues. CDR3 sequence (DNA): TGTGCCAGCAGTGCTGACAGGGGGTTTGAGACCCAGTACTTC. Protein: CASSADRGFETQYF.

This rearrangement joins TRBV7-3 to TRBJ2-2; D is undetermined. V was pared by 5 bases and J by 0 bases, with 7 bases between. The CDR3 is made up of 14 amino acids. Germline V lookup: CDR1 SGHTA, CDR2 FQGTGA. The CDR3, as DNA: TGTGCCAGCAGCCCGAGAACGAACACCGGGGAGCTGTTTTTT. This gives the protein CASSPRTNTGELFF. Using reference TRBV7-3 and TRBJ2-2 for the parts outside the CDR3, the full variable domain is GAGVSQTPSNKVTEKGKYVELRCDPISGHTALYWYRQSLGQGPEFLIYFQGTGAADDSGLPNDRFFAVRPEGSVSTLKIQRTERGDSAVYLCASSPRTNTGELFFGEGSRLTVL.

The table lists this clone with a few counts. The V call is TRBV30, the J call TRBJ1-1; TRBD1 is a possible D gene (6 bases). Per germline, CDR1 GTSNPN and CDR2 SVGIG (reference sequence). This CDR3 spans 12 amino acids. V was pared by 5 bases and J by 1 base, with 8 bases between. The CDR3 is CAWGQQNTEAFF. The CDR3, as DNA: TGTGCCTGGGGACAGCAGAACACTGAAGCTTTCTTT. The full variable domain, in which reference TRBV30 and TRBJ1-1 provide the parts outside the CDR3, is SQTIHQWPATLVQPVGSPLSLECTVEGTSNPNLYWYRQAAGRGLQLLFYSVGIGQISSEVPQNLSASRPQDRQFILSSKKLLLSDSGFYLCAWGQQNTEAFFGQGTRLTVV.

This chain links TRBV5-1 with TRBJ2-5; a weak D match, TRBD1 (5 bases). The J call may be in error: the DNA end matches TRBJ2-7 better. CDR3 length: 13 amino acids. Germline CDR1 reads SGHRS; CDR2 reads YFSETQ. Here the CDR3 reads CASSRGTVYEQYF. The CDR3 DNA sequence: TGCGCCAGCAGCAGGGGTACAGTCTACGAGCAGTACTTC.

The chain combines TRBV19 with TRBJ2-1; a possible D gene is TRBD2 (5 bases). Germline V gene lookup returns CDR1 LNHDA and CDR2 SQIVND (reference sequence). Trimming took 10 bases from V and 6 from J, leaving 19 bases between them. There are 14 residues in the CDR3. This chain's CDR3 is CATKPHGVSNEQFF. The DNA of the CDR3 is TGTGCCACCAAACCCCACGGGGTAAGCAATGAGCAGTTCTTC.

The chain is built from TRBV15 and TRBJ1-2; 8 nucleotides agree with TRBD1. The germline V gene has CDR1 LNHNV and CDR2 YYDKDF (reference sequence). J gave up 8 bases and V 3 bases, and 8 bases lay outside the gene matches. There are 14 residues in the CDR3. In nucleotides, the CDR3 is TGTGCCACCAGCAGGACCACAGGGGGTCGGGGCTACACCTTC. Translation: CATSRTTGGRGYTF.

V usage is TRBV7-8 and J usage is TRBJ2-2; D is possibly TRBD1 (5 bases). The length of the CDR3 is 13 residues. V was shortened by 3 bases and J by 5 bases, with 7 bases between the two germline ends. CDR1 and CDR2 (germline): SGHVS, FQNEAQ. Here the CDR3 reads CASSFRVTGELFF. In DNA form, the CDR3 reads TGTGCCAGCAGCTTCAGGGTTACCGGGGAGCTGTTTTTT. Supplemented by reference TRBV7-8 and TRBJ2-2, the full variable domain reads GAGVSQSPRYKVAKRGQDVALRCDPISGHVSLFWYQQALGQGPEFLTYFQNEAQLDKSGLPSDRFFAERPEGSVSTLKIQRTQQEDSAVYLCASSFRVTGELFFGEGSRLTVL.

V usage is TRBV7-2 and J usage is TRBJ1-6, with 7 bases lining up with TRBD1. Germline V gene lookup returns CDR1 SGHTA and CDR2 FQGNSA. V lost 5 bases to trimming and J lost 4 bases; unmatched junction nucleotides: 5. The CDR3 is 15 residues long. The CDR3 loop is CASSAGQEYNSPLHF. CDR3 in DNA: TGTGCCAGCAGCGCCGGACAGGAATATAATTCACCCCTCCACTTT.

This clone was counted a few times. This rearrangement joins TRBV6-5 to TRBJ2-1, with a tentative D call TRBD1 (6 bases). Germline V CDR1 and CDR2: MNHEY, SVGAGI. Trimming removed 5 bases from V and 5 bases from J, with 10 bases in between. The CDR3 totals 13 residues. CDR3 bases: TGTGCCAGCAGTGAGGGGGAGCACAATGAGCAGTTCTTC. It is translated as CASSEGEHNEQFF.

The chain combines TRBV30 with TRBJ2-7, with 9 bases aligning to TRBD2. CDR1 and CDR2 from the germline V gene are GTSNPN and SVGIG (reference sequence). The CDR3 runs 17 residues. Unmatched junction bases numbered 14, after V lost 4 bases and J lost 1 base. CDR3 coding DNA: TGTGCCTGGAACACCCCAACTGGCGGGAGGGGGTCCTACGAGCAGTACTTC. Translation gives CAWNTPTGGRGSYEQYF.

The J gene is TRBJ1-2, the V gene TRBV4-3, with D possibly TRBD1 on 6 matching bases. The CDR3 consists of 17 residues. Trimming took off 0 bases at V and 5 bases at J, with 19 bases between the two ends. CDR1 and CDR2 from the germline V gene are LGHNA and YSLEER. The CDR3: CASSQDVTGPWGYGYTF. The CDR3, as DNA: TGCGCCAGCAGCCAAGATGTGACAGGCCCCTGGGGGTATGGCTACACCTTC.

The sample holds a few counts of this clone. This rearrangement joins TRBV19 to TRBJ1-6; D unclear. The V end was cut by 0 bases, the J end by 9 bases, with 9 bases between. This CDR3 region has 14 residues. In germline, CDR1 is LNHDA, CDR2 SQIVND (reference sequence). The CDR3 is CASSIDLDSSPLHF. CDR3 nucleotides: TGTGCCAGTAGTATAGATCTAGACTCTTCACCCCTCCACTTT.

This chain uses TRBV7-9 with TRBJ1-3; D possibly corresponds to TRBD1 (5 bases). This CDR3 region has 14 residues. The ends were cut back, 5 bases at V and 1 base at J, with 9 bases in the middle. In germline, CDR1 is SEHNR, CDR2 FQNEAQ (reference sequence). CDR3 sequence (DNA): TGTGCCAGCAGCGTAAGGGGTTCTGGAAACACCATATATTTT. This translates into CASSVRGSGNTIYF.

This chain uses TRBV7-8 with TRBJ2-5; tentative D call: TRBD2 (5 bases). The V gene lost 1 base and the J gene lost 1 base, with 10 bases spanning the gap. The CDR3 has 15 amino acids. Germline lookup yields CDR1 SGHVS and CDR2 FQNEAQ. For the CDR3, the DNA is TGTGCCAGCAGCTTAGACCGGACTGGCCAAGAGACCCAGTACTTC. This codes for CASSLDRTGQETQYF. The full variable domain, its missing parts supplied by reference TRBV7-8 and TRBJ2-5, is GAGVSQSPRYKVAKRGQDVALRCDPISGHVSLFWYQQALGQGPEFLTYFQNEAQLDKSGLPSDRFFAERPEGSVSTLKIQRTQQEDSAVYLCASSLDRTGQETQYFGPGTRLLVL.

This chain uses TRBV18 with TRBJ1-5; D might be TRBD1 (5 bases). Trimming removed 3 bases at V and 3 bases at J, with 12 bases between. Germline V gene data show CDR1 as KGHSH and CDR2 as LQKENI. This CDR3 region has 15 residues. The CDR3: CASSPLRGANQPQHF. In nucleotides, the CDR3 is TGTGCCAGCTCACCCCTGCGCGGGGCCAATCAGCCCCAGCATTTT.

To note about this clone: Germline and junction disagree at one end, which may indicate a read error. The CDR3: CASSPPGLNEKLFF. CDR3 in DNA: TGTGCCAGCTCCCCACCGGGGCTTAATGAAAAACTGTTTTTT. J is TRBJ1-4 and V is TRBV18, with D possibly being TRBD1 (5 bases). This CDR3 region has 14 residues. Germline loops: CDR1 KGHSH, CDR2 LQKENI.

This rearrangement joins TRBV28 to TRBJ1-2; D ambiguous. V lost 4 bases and J lost 6, with 6 bases in between. CDR3 length equals 11 residues. CDR1 MDHEN and CDR2 SYDVKM come from the germline V gene. The DNA for the CDR3 is TGTGCCAGCAGTTCATACAATGGCTACACCTTC. Residues: CASSSYNGYTF.

In this sample, this clone turned up once. The CDR3 region has the DNA TGCGCCAGCAGCTCTCAGAGCGTCTACAATGAGCAGTTCTTC. The encoded protein is CASSSQSVYNEQFF. The V and J genes are TRBV5-1 and TRBJ2-1, with D unclear. CDR3 length: 14 amino acids. Looked up from germline, CDR1 is SGHRS and CDR2 is YFSETQ. V lost 3 bases, J lost 3 bases, and 10 bases lay in between.

Remarks on this clone: At one of its ends the junction is not consistent with the germline gene, which may arise from a read error. The V gene is TRBV6-1, the J gene TRBJ2-5; TRBD1 might be the D (6 bases). The end of the DNA aligns better with TRBJ2-7, so the J call may be wrong. This CDR3 spans 15 amino acids. CDR1 and CDR2 from the germline V gene are MNHNS and SASEGT. The CDR3 reads CASREGQTIIYEQYF. Here the CDR3 DNA reads TGTGCCAGCAGGGAAGGACAGACAATCATCTACGAGCAGTACTTC.

The CDR3 spells CASSPLLAGAGGWYEQYF. CDR3 DNA: TGCGCCAGCAGCCCCCTATTGGCCGGGGCAGGGGGCTGGTACGAGCAGTACTTC. The chain recombines TRBV4-3 with TRBJ2-7, with TRBD1 matching over 8 bases. V lost 4 bases, J lost 4 bases, and 18 bases stayed unmatched. Germline CDR1 LGHNA, CDR2 YSLEER. The CDR3 has 18 residues.

The genes are TRBV18 and TRBJ1-3, with D possibly TRBD1 on 6 matching bases. Germline-derived CDR1 and CDR2 are KGHSH and LQKENI. The V gene lost 0 bases and the J gene lost 0 bases, with 12 bases spanning the gap. The CDR3 extends over 17 amino acids. The CDR3 DNA reads TGTGCCAGCTCACCACCGGTTGGGGGCCTCTCTGGAAACACCATATATTTT. This codes for CASSPPVGGLSGNTIYF.

The J gene is TRBJ2-7, the V gene TRBV27; D possibly corresponds to TRBD2 (7 bases). This CDR3 has 17 amino acids. V lost 8 bases and J 1 base, leaving 24 bases between the germline ends. The V gene's germline CDR1 is MNHEY and CDR2 SMNVEV (reference sequence). The CDR3 DNA reads as TGTGCCAGCGGGGGGGCTGACACCGAATTCATTTCCTACGAGCAGTACTTC. Protein product: CASGGADTEFISYEQYF.

The chain has TRBV28 and TRBJ2-3, with 7 nucleotides matching TRBD2. Unmatched junction bases numbered 1, after V lost 3 bases and J lost 4 bases. Germline loops: CDR1 MDHEN, CDR2 SYDVKM. The CDR3 covers 13 residues. CDR3 nucleotide sequence: TGTGCCAGCAGTTTCCGGGGGGCAGATACGCAGTATTTT. This translates into CASSFRGADTQYF.

V is TRBV5-4 and J is TRBJ1-2; D is possibly TRBD1 (5 bases). The CDR3 contains 16 residues. Trimming pared 7 bases from V and 0 bases from J, leaving 19 bases between. Germline V gene data show CDR1 as SGHNT and CDR2 as YYREEE (reference sequence). CDR3 in amino acids: CASVPDILQANYGYTF. In DNA, the CDR3 is TGTGCCAGCGTGCCGGACATCTTACAAGCTAACTATGGCTACACCTTC.

The V gene is TRBV28, the J gene TRBJ2-5; tentatively, D is TRBD2 (5 bases). This CDR3 comprises 15 residues. Germline assignment: CDR1 MDHEN and CDR2 SYDVKM. V shed 5 bases and J shed 3 bases, with 16 bases lying between them. CDR3 amino acids: CASSPSRGWEETQYF. In nucleotides, the CDR3 is TGTGCCAGCAGTCCCTCAAGAGGGTGGGAAGAGACCCAGTACTTC.

This chain links TRBV7-9 with TRBJ1-1; a possible D gene is TRBD1 (6 bases). The CDR3 contains 14 residues. Germline V CDR1 and CDR2: SEHNR, FQNEAQ (reference sequence). V was pared by 0 bases and J by 3 bases, with 8 bases between. CDR3 protein: CASSLAYRDTEAFF. In nucleotides, the CDR3 is TGTGCCAGCAGCTTAGCGTACAGGGACACTGAAGCTTTCTTT.

J is TRBJ1-6 and V is TRBV9; the D gene is possibly TRBD1 (5 bases). V lost 0 bases, J lost 6 bases, and 10 bases lay in between. This CDR3 is built from 15 residues. From germline, CDR1 is SGDLS and CDR2 YYNGEE. CDR3 loop: CASSVGTPFNSPLHF. Here the CDR3 DNA reads TGTGCCAGCAGCGTAGGGACACCATTTAATTCACCCCTCCACTTT.

This chain joins TRBV27 and TRBJ1-6, with D possibly TRBD1 on 6 matching bases. This CDR3 comprises 15 residues. The ends were cut back, 5 bases at V and 7 bases at J, with 15 bases in the middle. Germline CDR1 reads MNHEY; CDR2 reads SMNVEV (reference sequence). Here the CDR3 reads CASSIPGARNSPLHF. The CDR3 DNA reads TGTGCCAGCAGTATCCCAGGGGCGCGGAATTCACCCCTCCACTTT.